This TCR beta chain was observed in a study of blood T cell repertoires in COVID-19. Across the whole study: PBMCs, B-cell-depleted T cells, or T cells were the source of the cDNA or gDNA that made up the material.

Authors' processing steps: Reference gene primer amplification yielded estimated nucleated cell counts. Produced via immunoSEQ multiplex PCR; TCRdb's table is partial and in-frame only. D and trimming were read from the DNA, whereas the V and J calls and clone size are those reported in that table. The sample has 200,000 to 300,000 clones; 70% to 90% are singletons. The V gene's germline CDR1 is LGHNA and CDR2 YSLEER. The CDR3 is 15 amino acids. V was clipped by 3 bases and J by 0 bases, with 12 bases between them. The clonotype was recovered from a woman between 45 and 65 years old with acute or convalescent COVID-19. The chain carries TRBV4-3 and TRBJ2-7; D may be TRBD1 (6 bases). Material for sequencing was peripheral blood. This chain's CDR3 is CASSQKTGLSYEQYF. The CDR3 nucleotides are TGCGCCAGCAGCCAGAAGACAGGCCTCTCCTACGAGCAGTACTTC.